This T cell receptor beta chain was captured by sequencing in a study of blood T cells in healthy people across ages. V was pared by 1 base and J by 9 bases, with 7 bases between. CDR3 length: 12 amino acids. Per germline, CDR1 LNHNV and CDR2 YYDKDF (reference sequence). Alongside a J-beta primer mix, a sample-barcoded 5' primer served in a second PCR lasting roughly 6 to 11 cycles. TCRdb reprocessed the 5' RACE reads via MiXCR and lists one record per CDR3 protein. This sample yields some 1.5 million distinct CDR3 sequences, of which 28% are seen a single time; roughly 8.2% belongs to the top ten. This clonotype was seen more than once but under ten times.

The origin of this receptor is a woman aged 25-40 years in good health. The sequenced sample consisted of blood. The J gene is TRBJ2-1, the V gene TRBV15; D remains ambiguous. CDR3 protein: CATSRVRAEQFF. CDR3 in DNA: TGTGCCACCAGCAGAGTAAGGGCTGAGCAGTTCTTC.